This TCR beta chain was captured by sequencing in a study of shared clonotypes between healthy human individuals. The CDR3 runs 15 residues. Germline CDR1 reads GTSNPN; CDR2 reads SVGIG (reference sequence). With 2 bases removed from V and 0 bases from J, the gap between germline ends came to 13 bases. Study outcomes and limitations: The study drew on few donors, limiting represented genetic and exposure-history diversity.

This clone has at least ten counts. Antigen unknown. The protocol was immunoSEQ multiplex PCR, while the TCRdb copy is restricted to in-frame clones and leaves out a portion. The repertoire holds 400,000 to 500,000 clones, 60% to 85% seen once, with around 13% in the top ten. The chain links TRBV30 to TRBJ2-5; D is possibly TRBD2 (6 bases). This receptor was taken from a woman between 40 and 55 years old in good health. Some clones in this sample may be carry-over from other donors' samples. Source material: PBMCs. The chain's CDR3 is CAWSPGGRNQETQYF. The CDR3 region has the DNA TGTGCCTGGAGTCCCGGTGGGAGGAACCAAGAGACCCAGTACTTC.